This TCR beta chain emerged from a study of blood T cell repertoires in COVID-19. Some clones are missing from TCRdb's copy, which holds only in-frame ones; the method was immunoSEQ multiplex PCR. The data contain around 140,000 clones, 80% to 90% of them seen just once; the ten biggest clones take up 10%. The TCR was taken from a man in his fifties or sixties with active or convalescent COVID-19. Input material: peripheral blood.

The CDR3 sequence: CASSPGQGEAFF. Written as DNA, the CDR3 is TGTGCCAGCAGCCCAGGACAGGGTGAAGCTTTCTTT. V gene TRBV5-6 combines with J gene TRBJ1-1; the match to TRBD1 covers 8 bases. Trimming removed 4 bases from V and 7 bases from J; junction bases left unmatched: 3. Per germline, CDR1 SGHDT and CDR2 YYEEEE. The CDR3 has 12 amino acids.